The entry below gives a single TCR beta chain sequence along with its context. This sample is part of a study of blood T cell repertoires in COVID-19. Study summary: Sites in the United States, Italy and Spain provided acute and convalescent COVID-19 samples.

Original processing notes: Reference gene primers were amplified, and this amplification served to estimate nucleated cell counts. The table came from immunoSEQ multiplex PCR; TCRdb's copy has only in-frame clones and leaves some out. The V and J calls and clone size come from that table; D and trimming were worked out from the DNA. The table records roughly 32,000 clones, approximately 85% of them present only once. Specimen: peripheral blood. The clonotype originates from a man in his fifties or sixties with active or convalescent COVID-19.

CDR3 residues: CASSQDLAGHEQYV. CDR3 coding DNA: TGCGCCAGCAGCCAAGATTTGGCAGGGCACGAGCAGTACGTC. The chain recombines TRBV4-1 with TRBJ2-7; TRBD1 is a possible D gene (5 bases). The CDR3 loop spans 14 amino acids. Germline assignment: CDR1 MGHRA and CDR2 YSYEKL. The V and J ends lost 0 bases and 5 bases respectively, with 11 bases between them.